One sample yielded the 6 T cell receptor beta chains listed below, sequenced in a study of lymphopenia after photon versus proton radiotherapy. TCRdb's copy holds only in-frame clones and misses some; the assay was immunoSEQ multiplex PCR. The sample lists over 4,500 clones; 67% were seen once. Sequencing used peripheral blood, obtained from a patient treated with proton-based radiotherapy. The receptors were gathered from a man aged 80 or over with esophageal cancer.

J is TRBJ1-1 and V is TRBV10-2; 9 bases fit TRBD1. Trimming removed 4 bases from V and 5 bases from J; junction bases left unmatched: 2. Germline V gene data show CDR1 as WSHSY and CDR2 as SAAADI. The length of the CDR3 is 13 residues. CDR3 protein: CASSVTGGTEAFF. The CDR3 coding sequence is TGCGCCAGCAGTGTGACAGGGGGGACTGAAGCTTTCTTT.

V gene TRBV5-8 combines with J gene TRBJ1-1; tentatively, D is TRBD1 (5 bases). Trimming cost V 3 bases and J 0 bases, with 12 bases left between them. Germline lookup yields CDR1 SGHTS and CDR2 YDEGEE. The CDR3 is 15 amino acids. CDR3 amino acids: CASSSRGGMNTEAFF. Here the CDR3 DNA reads TGTGCCAGCAGCTCCCGCGGGGGGATGAACACTGAAGCTTTCTTT.

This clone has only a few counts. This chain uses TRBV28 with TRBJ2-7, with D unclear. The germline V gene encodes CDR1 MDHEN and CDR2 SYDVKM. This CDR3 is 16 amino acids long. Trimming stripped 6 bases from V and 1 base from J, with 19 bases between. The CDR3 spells CASRPTNYDGSYEQYF. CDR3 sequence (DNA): TGTGCCAGCAGGCCGACCAATTACGACGGATCCTACGAGCAGTACTTC. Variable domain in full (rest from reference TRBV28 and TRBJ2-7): DVKVTQSSRYLVKRTGEKVFLECVQDMDHENMFWYRQDPGLGLRLIYFSYDVKMKEKGDIPEGYSVSREKKERFSLILESASTNQTSMYLCASRPTNYDGSYEQYFGPGTRLTVT.

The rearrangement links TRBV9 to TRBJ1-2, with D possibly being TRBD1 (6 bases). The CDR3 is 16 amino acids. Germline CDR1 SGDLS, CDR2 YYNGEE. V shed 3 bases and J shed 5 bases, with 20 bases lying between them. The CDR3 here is CASSATPQGFGYGYTF. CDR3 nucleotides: TGTGCCAGCAGCGCGACACCTCAGGGGTTCGGGTATGGCTACACCTTC.

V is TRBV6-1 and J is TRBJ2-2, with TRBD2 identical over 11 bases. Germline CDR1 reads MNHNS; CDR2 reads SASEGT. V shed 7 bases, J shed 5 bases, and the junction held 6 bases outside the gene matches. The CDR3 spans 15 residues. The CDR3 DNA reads TGTGCCAGCATTTTTAGCGGGAGGGGGACCGGGGAGCTGTTTTTT. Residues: CASIFSGRGTGELFF.

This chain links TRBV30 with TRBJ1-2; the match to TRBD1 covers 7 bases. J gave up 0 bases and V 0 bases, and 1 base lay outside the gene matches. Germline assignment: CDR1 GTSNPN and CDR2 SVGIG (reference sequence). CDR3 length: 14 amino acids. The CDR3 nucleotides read TGTGCCTGGAGTGTAACAGGGGCTAACTATGGCTACACCTTC. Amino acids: CAWSVTGANYGYTF.